This TCR beta chain was found in a study of metastatic and nonmetastatic thyroid tumors. Study details: Both malignant and benign thyroid patients supplied peripheral blood and tumor or nodule tissue samples, across which the repertoires of these patients were then compared.

TCRdb re-called clones via MiXCR from the PCR reads. The sample carries tens of thousands of clones, 20% to 30% recorded once. This clone turned up a few times. At one boundary the junction diverges from the germline segment, which might be a read error. CDR1 and CDR2 from the germline V gene are MDHEN and SYDVKM. The CDR3 is 17 amino acids. No patient had received any treatment before thyroid surgery. The chain employs TRBV28 and TRBJ1-5; 7 bases line up with TRBD1. The TCR originated in a female donor with papillary thyroid cancer or a benign thyroid nodule (not recorded which). Some clones in this sample may be carry-over from other donors' samples. Sequencing was done on a sample of blood. This chain's CDR3 is CASSLTEGQLKNQPQHF. CDR3 in DNA: TGCGCCAGCAGTTTAACCGAGGGACAGCTAAAGAATCAGCCCCAGCATTTT.